This TCR beta chain was recovered during a study of T cell responses to AZD1222 COVID-19 vaccine. Trimming pared 2 bases from V and 5 bases from J, leaving 10 bases between. CDR1 is KGHSH, CDR2 LQKENI, per germline. The CDR3 sequence is 15 residues long. Profiled with immunoSEQ multiplex PCR; TCRdb holds only in-frame clones, not every one. The sample includes roughly 160,000 clones, around 90% of them seen just once. The sequence derives from an adult in good health. The chain recombines TRBV18 with TRBJ2-6; weak D call: TRBD1 (6 bases). The starting material was peripheral blood, obtained on day 0 of MenACWY control vaccination. CDR3 protein: CASSPMGARANVLTF. The CDR3 bases are TGTGCCAGCTCACCAATGGGGGCCCGGGCCAACGTCCTGACTTTC.